Shown below are 5 T cell receptor beta chains from a single sample sequenced in a study of T cell clonality in common variable immunodeficiency. The method was immunoSEQ multiplex PCR; TCRdb's version includes in-frame clones alone and lacks a portion of them. The sample presents about 40,000 clones, none singletons. The sequenced sample consisted of peripheral blood mononuclear cells. Receptors originate from a person aged 18 to 75 in good health.

This clone was detected many times. Sequencing ends 3 residues short of the CDR3 end; the germline J gene provides the rest. This chain connects TRBV7-8 to TRBJ1-2, with 8 bases lining up with TRBD1. This CDR3 comprises 12 residues. V lost 5 bases and J lost 6; bases outside the gene matches: 2. Germline lookup yields CDR1 SGHVS and CDR2 FQNEAQ. This CDR3 reads CASSPDRDGYTF. Partial CDR3 DNA: TGTGCCAGCAGCCCGGACAGGGATGGC.

The table lists this clone with many counts. The observed sequence ends 3 residues before the CDR3 terminus, with the missing tail filled in from the germline J gene. This chain uses TRBV5-5 with TRBJ2-5, with a possible D match to TRBD2 (5 bases). CDR3 length: 15 residues. With 1 base removed from V and 2 bases from J, the gap between germline ends came to 12 bases. Germline assignment: CDR1 SGHKS and CDR2 YYEKEE (reference sequence). The sequenced part of the CDR3 DNA is TGTGCCAGCAGCTTGTATGCGGGTATACAAGAGACC. This gives the protein CASSLYAGIQET. The CDR3 as a whole reads CASSLYAGIQETQYF.

This clone was observed many times. The observed sequence ends 3 residues before the CDR3 terminus, with the missing tail filled in from the germline J gene. V gene TRBV7-9 combines with J gene TRBJ1-6; possibly TRBD1 for D (6 bases). Trimming removed 5 bases at V and 7 bases at J, with 9 bases between. The CDR3 consists of 13 residues. Looked up from germline, CDR1 is SEHNR and CDR2 is FQNEAQ (reference sequence). CDR3 DNA (partial): TGTGCCAGCAGCCGGGACATCAATTCACCC. Encoded protein: CASSRDINSP. The full CDR3 protein reads CASSRDINSPLHF.

This clone was counted at least ten times. The read falls 3 residues short of the CDR3 end, and the missing part is taken from the germline J gene. The chain combines TRBV5-1 with TRBJ2-3, with D possibly matching TRBD2 (6 bases). Germline assignment: CDR1 SGHRS and CDR2 YFSETQ. V was shortened by 4 bases and J by 2 bases, with 17 bases between the two germline ends. This CDR3 has 16 residues. CDR3 amino acids: CASSPRGVAATDTQYF. CDR3 DNA, as far as it was read: TGCGCCAGCAGCCCGCGGGGCGTGGCGGCCACAGATACG.

This clone occurred many times. CDR3 DNA, as far as it was read: TGTGCCAGCAGCCAACCATCTTTTAGCGAGATCGGGAATGAG. This translates into CASSQPSFSEIGNE. In full, the CDR3 is CASSQPSFSEIGNEQFF. The chain is built from TRBV7-8 and TRBJ2-1; D is perhaps TRBD2 (5 bases). The read terminates 3 residues ahead of where the CDR3 ends, so the germline J gene completes it. Germline CDR1 is SGHVS and CDR2 is FQNEAQ. The CDR3 sequence is 17 residues long. V was trimmed by 5 bases and J by 7 bases, leaving 24 bases between them.